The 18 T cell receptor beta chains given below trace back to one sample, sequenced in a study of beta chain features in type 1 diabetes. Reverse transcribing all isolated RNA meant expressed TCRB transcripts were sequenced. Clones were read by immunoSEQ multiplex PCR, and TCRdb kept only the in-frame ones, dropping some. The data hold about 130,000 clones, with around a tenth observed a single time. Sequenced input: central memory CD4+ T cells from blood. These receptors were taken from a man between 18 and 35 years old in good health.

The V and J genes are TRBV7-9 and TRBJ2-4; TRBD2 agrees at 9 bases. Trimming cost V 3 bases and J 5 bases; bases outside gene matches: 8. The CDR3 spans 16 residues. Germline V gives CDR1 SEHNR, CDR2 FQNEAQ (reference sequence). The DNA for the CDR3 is TGTGCCAGCAGCTTGGGGCGGGGGGGCGAGGAAAACATTCAGTACTTC. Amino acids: CASSLGRGGEENIQYF.

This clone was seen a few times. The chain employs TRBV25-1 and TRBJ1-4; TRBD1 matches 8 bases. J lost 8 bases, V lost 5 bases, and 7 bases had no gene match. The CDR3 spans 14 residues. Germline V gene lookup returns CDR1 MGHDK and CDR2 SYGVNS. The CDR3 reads CASSKQGALEKLFF. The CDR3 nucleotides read TGTGCCAGCAGTAAGCAGGGGGCGCTCGAAAAACTGTTTTTT.

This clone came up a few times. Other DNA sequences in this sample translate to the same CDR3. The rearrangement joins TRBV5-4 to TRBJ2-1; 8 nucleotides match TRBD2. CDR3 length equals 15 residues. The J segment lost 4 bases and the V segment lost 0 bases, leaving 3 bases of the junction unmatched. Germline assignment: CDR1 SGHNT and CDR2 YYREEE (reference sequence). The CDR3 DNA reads TGTGCCAGCAGCTTGGAGCGGGGGCCGTACAATGAGCAGTTCTTC. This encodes CASSLERGPYNEQFF.

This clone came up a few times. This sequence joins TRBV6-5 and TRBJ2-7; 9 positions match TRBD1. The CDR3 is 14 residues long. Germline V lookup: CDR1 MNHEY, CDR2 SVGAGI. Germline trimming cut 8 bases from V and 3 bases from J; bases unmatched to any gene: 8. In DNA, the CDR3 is TGTGCCAGCGGAACCGGGACAGGGCTCTACGAGCAGTACTTC. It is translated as CASGTGTGLYEQYF.

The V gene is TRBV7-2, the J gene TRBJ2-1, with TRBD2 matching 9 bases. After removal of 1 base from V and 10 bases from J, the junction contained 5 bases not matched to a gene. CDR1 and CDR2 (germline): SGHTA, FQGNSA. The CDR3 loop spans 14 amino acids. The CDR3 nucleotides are TGTGCCAGCAGCTTAGGCGGGGGGGCCCGAGAGCAGTTCTTC. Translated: CASSLGGGAREQFF.

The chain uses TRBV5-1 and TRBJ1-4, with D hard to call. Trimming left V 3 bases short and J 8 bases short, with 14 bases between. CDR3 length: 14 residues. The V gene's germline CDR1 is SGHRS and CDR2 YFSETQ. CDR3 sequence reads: CASSSTLGGEKLFF. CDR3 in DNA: TGCGCCAGCAGCTCGACGCTGGGAGGGGAAAAACTGTTTTTT.

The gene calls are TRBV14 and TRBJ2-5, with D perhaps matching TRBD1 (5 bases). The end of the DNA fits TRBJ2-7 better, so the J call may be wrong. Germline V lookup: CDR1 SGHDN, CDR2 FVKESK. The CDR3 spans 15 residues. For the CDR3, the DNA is TGTGCCAGCAGTTTCCGACCAGGGAATGGCTACGAGCAGTACTTC. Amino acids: CASSFRPGNGYEQYF.

DNA for the CDR3: TGTGCCAGCAGTCTACAGACCAATTCACCCCTCCACTTT. Residues: CASSLQTNSPLHF. The V and J genes are TRBV11-2 and TRBJ1-6; no clear D gene. The CDR3 has 13 amino acids. The ends were cut back, 6 bases at V and 7 bases at J, with 10 bases in the middle. The V gene's germline CDR1 is SGHAT and CDR2 FQNNGV.

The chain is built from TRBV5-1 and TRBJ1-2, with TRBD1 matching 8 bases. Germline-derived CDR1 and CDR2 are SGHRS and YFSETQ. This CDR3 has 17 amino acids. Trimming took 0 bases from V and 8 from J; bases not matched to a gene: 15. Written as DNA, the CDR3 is TGCGCCAGCAGCTTGGCCGAGGTCGGACAGGGCAAAGGGGGCTACACCTTC. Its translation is CASSLAEVGQGKGGYTF.

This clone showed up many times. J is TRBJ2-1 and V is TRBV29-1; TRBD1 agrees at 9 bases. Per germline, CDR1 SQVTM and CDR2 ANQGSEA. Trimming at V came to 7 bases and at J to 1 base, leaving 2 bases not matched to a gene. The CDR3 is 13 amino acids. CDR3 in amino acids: CSGGQGSYNEQFF. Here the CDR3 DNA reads TGCAGCGGCGGACAGGGGTCCTACAATGAGCAGTTCTTC.

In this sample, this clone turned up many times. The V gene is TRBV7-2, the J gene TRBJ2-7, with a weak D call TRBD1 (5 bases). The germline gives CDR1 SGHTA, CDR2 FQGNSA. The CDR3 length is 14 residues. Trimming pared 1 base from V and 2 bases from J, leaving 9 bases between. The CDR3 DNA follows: TGTGCCAGCAGCTTAGGCAGGGTGGCCTACGAGCAGTACTTC. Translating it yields CASSLGRVAYEQYF.

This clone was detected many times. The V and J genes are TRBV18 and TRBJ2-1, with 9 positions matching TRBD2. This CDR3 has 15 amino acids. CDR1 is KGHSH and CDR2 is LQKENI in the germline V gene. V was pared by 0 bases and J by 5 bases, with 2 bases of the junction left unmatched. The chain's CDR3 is CASSPPSGGNNEQFF. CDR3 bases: TGTGCCAGCTCACCACCTAGCGGGGGAAACAATGAGCAGTTCTTC.

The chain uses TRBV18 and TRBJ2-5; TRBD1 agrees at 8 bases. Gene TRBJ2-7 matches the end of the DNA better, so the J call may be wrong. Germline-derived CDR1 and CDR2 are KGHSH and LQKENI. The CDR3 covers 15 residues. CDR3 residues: CASSTTGAQAYEQYF. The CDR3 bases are TGTGCCAGCTCAACGACAGGGGCTCAAGCCTACGAGCAGTACTTC.

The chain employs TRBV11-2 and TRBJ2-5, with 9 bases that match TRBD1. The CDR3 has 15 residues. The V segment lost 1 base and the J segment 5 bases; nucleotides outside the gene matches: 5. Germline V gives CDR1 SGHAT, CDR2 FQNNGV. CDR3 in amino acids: CASSLGDRVRETQYF. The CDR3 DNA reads TGTGCCAGCAGCTTAGGGGACAGGGTAAGGGAGACCCAGTACTTC. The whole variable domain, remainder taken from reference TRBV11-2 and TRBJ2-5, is EAGVAQSPRYKIIEKRQSVAFWCNPISGHATLYWYQQILGQGPKLLIQFQNNGVVDDSQLPKDRFSAERLKGVDSTLKIQPAKLEDSAVYLCASSLGDRVRETQYFGPGTRLLVL.

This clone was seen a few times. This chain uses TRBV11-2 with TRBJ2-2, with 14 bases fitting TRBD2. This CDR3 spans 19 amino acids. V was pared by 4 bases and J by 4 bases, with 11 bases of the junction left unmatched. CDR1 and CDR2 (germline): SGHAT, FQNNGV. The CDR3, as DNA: TGTGCCAGCAGCTCAAAGACTAGCGGGGGGGCCGGGGGCACCGGGGAGCTGTTTTTT. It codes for CASSSKTSGGAGGTGELFF.

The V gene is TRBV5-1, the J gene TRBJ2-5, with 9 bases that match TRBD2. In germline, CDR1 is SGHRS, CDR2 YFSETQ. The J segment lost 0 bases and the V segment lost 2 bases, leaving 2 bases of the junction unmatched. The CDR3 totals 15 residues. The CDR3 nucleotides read TGCGCCAGCAGCTTAGCGGGGGGACACCAAGAGACCCAGTACTTC. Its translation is CASSLAGGHQETQYF.

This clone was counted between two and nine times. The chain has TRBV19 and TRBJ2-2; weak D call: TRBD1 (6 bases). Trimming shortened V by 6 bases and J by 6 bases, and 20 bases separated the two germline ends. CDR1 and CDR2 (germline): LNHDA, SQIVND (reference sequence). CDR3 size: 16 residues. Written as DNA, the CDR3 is TGTGCCAGTAGACCGAGGGGGATGATCGGGGCCGGGGAGCTGTTTTTT. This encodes CASRPRGMIGAGELFF.

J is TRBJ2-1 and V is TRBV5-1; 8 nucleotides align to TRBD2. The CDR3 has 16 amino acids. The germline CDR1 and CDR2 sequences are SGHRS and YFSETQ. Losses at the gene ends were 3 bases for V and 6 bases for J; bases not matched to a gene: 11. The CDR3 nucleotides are TGCGCCAGCAGCTCTTCGGGGGCGGGGGGTTCCAATGAGCAGTTCTTC. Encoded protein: CASSSSGAGGSNEQFF.